These T cell receptor beta chains were read from a single sample in a study of blood T cell repertoires in COVID-19. Generated by immunoSEQ multiplex PCR, the TCRdb table keeps only in-frame clones and is missing some. The top ten clones hold around 10% of a sample with 90,000 to 140,000 clones, 81% of them seen once. Sequencing was performed on peripheral blood. The receptors here all came from a woman in her seventies with acute or convalescent COVID-19. Each CDR3 is given with its conserved first and last residue. The D gene is left open where the match is weak. Size is stated for part of the rows, as once, few or many counts, or as a class when the clone is expanded.

14	TRBV2	-	-	TRBJ1-2	CASSLITANYGYTF	TGTGCCAGCAGTCTCATAACAGCTAACTATGGCTACACCTTC
17	TRBV4-1	-	-	TRBJ1-2	CASSQVYGTPSNYGYTF	TGCGCCAGCAGCCAAGTCTACGGGACACCATCTAACTATGGCTACACCTTC
14	TRBV6-5	-	-	TRBJ1-1	CASSYSQVNTEAFF	TGTGCCAGCAGTTACTCTCAGGTGAACACTGAAGCTTTCTTT
14	TRBV27	-	-	TRBJ2-7	CASSPDLLSYEQYF	TGTGCCAGCAGTCCCGACTTGCTCTCCTACGAGCAGTACTTC
13	TRBV19	-	-	TRBJ1-5	CASSIQGDQPQHF	TGTGCCAGTAGTATACAGGGTGATCAGCCCCAGCATTTT
17	TRBV9	-	TRBD1	TRBJ1-3	CASSVTGQALSGNTIYF	TGTGCCAGCAGCGTAACGGGACAGGCACTCTCTGGAAACACCATATATTTT
18	TRBV28	few	-	TRBJ2-2	CASSSLGRQLGWPGELFF	TGTGCCAGCAGTTCGTTAGGAAGACAGTTAGGTTGGCCCGGGGAGCTGTTTTTT
14	TRBV19	-	TRBD1	TRBJ1-1	CASSTQGWNTEAFF	TGTGCCAGTAGTACACAGGGGTGGAACACTGAAGCTTTCTTT
16	TRBV27	few	-	TRBJ1-2	CASSLYGRTTNYGYTF	TGTGCCAGCAGTTTATATGGCAGGACAACTAACTATGGCTACACCTTC
13	TRBV9	few	TRBD1	TRBJ1-4	CASSGETGHGLFF	TGTGCCAGCAGCGGGGAGACAGGGCACGGACTGTTTTTT
16	TRBV5-1	-	TRBD2	TRBJ2-2	CASSLTSGSGTGELFF	TGCGCCAGCAGCTTGACTAGCGGGAGTGGTACCGGGGAGCTGTTTTTT
15	TRBV24-1	few	TRBD2	TRBJ2-1	CATSKTSGRVVEQFF	TGTGCCACCAGTAAGACTAGCGGGAGAGTGGTTGAGCAGTTCTTC
14	TRBV5-6	-	-	TRBJ1-2	CASSLGLGEGGYTF	TGTGCCAGCAGCCTGGGATTGGGGGAGGGCGGCTACACCTTC
15	TRBV9	-	TRBD2	TRBJ2-1	CASSASGWVANEQFF	TGTGCCAGCAGCGCTAGCGGTTGGGTGGCCAATGAGCAGTTCTTC
13	TRBV7-2	-	-	TRBJ1-1	CASSLLGSTEAFF	TGTGCCAGCAGCTTACTGGGGAGCACTGAAGCTTTCTTT
18	TRBV12-1	few	-	TRBJ1-5	CASSFDIRGKWGDQPQHF	TGTGCCAGCAGCTTCGATATCAGGGGCAAGTGGGGAGATCAGCCCCAGCATTTT
12	TRBV6-5	-	-	TRBJ1-2	CASTRVGGGYTF	TGTGCCAGCACCAGGGTAGGGGGTGGCTACACCTTC
15	TRBV7-2	-	-	TRBJ1-4	CASSRSGGTNEKLFF	TGTGCCAGCAGCCGCTCCGGGGGGACTAATGAAAAACTGTTTTTT
15	TRBV7-2	-	TRBD1	TRBJ1-5	CASSEHRGLDQPQHF	TGTGCCAGCAGCGAACACAGGGGGCTCGATCAGCCCCAGCATTTT
14	TRBV19	-	-	TRBJ2-7	CASRRGQFPYEQYF	TGTGCCAGTAGAAGAGGACAGTTTCCCTACGAGCAGTACTTC
13	TRBV14	few	-	TRBJ1-4	CASSQAFNEKLFF	TGTGCCAGCAGCCAAGCGTTTAATGAAAAACTGTTTTTT
15	TRBV9	-	-	TRBJ2-1	CASSPARGTYNEQFF	TGTGCCAGCAGCCCCGCAAGGGGCACCTACAATGAGCAGTTCTTC
13	TRBV7-9	few	-	TRBJ2-7	CASSAGQFYEQYF	TGTGCCAGCAGCGCTGGACAGTTCTACGAGCAGTACTTC
14	TRBV19	-	TRBD1	TRBJ1-1	CASRIQGRLSEAFF	TGTGCCAGTAGAATACAGGGGCGGTTGTCTGAAGCTTTCTTT